One and the same sample provided the 24 T cell receptor beta chains below, sequenced in a study of CD8 T cells in Susac syndrome. cDNA came from roughly 0.53 to 1 ug RNA primed by random hexamers. One entry per CDR3 protein, called by TCRdb with MiXCR from the immunoSEQ multiplex PCR reads. The sample yields under 200,000 distinct CDR3 sequences, over 85% seen once. The sample taken for sequencing was CD4+ T cells from PBMCs. These receptors were taken from a human donor in good health.

The V gene is TRBV30, the J gene TRBJ2-3; D is possibly TRBD1 (6 bases). Trimming left V 6 bases short and J 0 bases short, with 22 bases between. This CDR3 is built from 17 residues. The germline V gene encodes CDR1 GTSNPN and CDR2 SVGIG (reference sequence). CDR3 nucleotide sequence: TGTGCCTGTAGCACGGGACATACCATCCCTAGCACAGATACGCAGTATTTT. Translating gives CACSTGHTIPSTDTQYF. Drawing the rest from reference TRBV30 and TRBJ2-3, the complete variable domain is SQTIHQWPATLVQPVGSPLSLECTVEGTSNPNLYWYRQAAGRGLQLLFYSVGIGQISSEVPQNLSASRPQDRQFILSSKKLLLSDSGFYLCACSTGHTIPSTDTQYFGPGTRLTVL.

The chain combines TRBV19 with TRBJ2-4; weak D call: TRBD2 (6 bases). V lost 4 bases to trimming and J lost 7 bases, with 11 bases between them. CDR3 length equals 13 residues. Germline CDR1 LNHDA, CDR2 SQIVND (reference sequence). The CDR3 coding sequence is TGTGCCAGTAGTACCGTGAGCGGGAACATTCAGTACTTC. Protein sequence: CASSTVSGNIQYF.

The chain is built from TRBV5-1 and TRBJ2-7, with D possibly TRBD1 on 5 matching bases. Trimming pared 4 bases from V and 2 bases from J, leaving 13 bases between. CDR3 length: 14 residues. CDR1 and CDR2 (germline): SGHRS, YFSETQ. CDR3 in amino acids: CASSVTGLTYEQYF. Written as DNA, the CDR3 is TGCGCCAGCAGCGTTACAGGCCTCACCTACGAGCAGTACTTC.

The chain uses TRBV20-1 and TRBJ2-4; D may match TRBD1 or TRBD2 (7 bases each). Germline V gives CDR1 DFQATT, CDR2 SNEGSKA (reference sequence). V was shortened by 2 bases and J by 6 bases, with 17 bases between the two germline ends. This CDR3 region has 15 residues. The CDR3 spells CSARTSSGGGNIQYF. The CDR3 nucleotides are TGCAGTGCTAGAACCTCCTCAGGGGGGGGAAACATTCAGTACTTC.

The chain is built from TRBV5-6 and TRBJ2-3; D not resolved. This CDR3 region has 14 residues. V lost 2 bases and J lost 2, with 9 bases in between. Germline lookup yields CDR1 SGHDT and CDR2 YYEEEE. CDR3 sequence reads: CASSFGTFTDTQYF. The CDR3 DNA sequence: TGTGCCAGCAGCTTTGGTACTTTCACAGATACGCAGTATTTT.

The count of this clonotype is one. The chain carries TRBV20-1 and TRBJ2-1; TRBD1 matches 9 bases. CDR1 DFQATT and CDR2 SNEGSKA come from the germline V gene (reference sequence). J was trimmed by 5 bases and V by 2 bases; bases with no gene match: 10. The CDR3 loop spans 16 amino acids. In nucleotides, the CDR3 is TGCAGTGCTAGACTGGCCGGGGACAGGGAAAACAATGAGCAGTTCTTC. This translates into CSARLAGDRENNEQFF.

V and J are TRBV7-9 and TRBJ1-6; possibly TRBD1 for D (6 bases). CDR3 length: 12 residues. CDR1 SEHNR and CDR2 FQNEAQ come from the germline V gene (reference sequence). Trimming cost V 1 base and J 13 bases, with 8 bases left between them. CDR3 protein: CASSLEQGPLHF. CDR3 DNA sequence: TGTGCCAGCAGCTTAGAACAGGGCCCCCTCCACTTT.

The genes are TRBV20-1 and TRBJ2-6; maybe TRBD1 (6 bases). V was trimmed by 1 base and J by 2 bases, leaving 9 bases between them. The CDR3 length is 15 residues. Germline CDR1 DFQATT, CDR2 SNEGSKA (reference sequence). CDR3 DNA: TGCAGTGCTAGAGTAGGGGGTACTGGGGCCAACGTCCTGACTTTC. Protein product: CSARVGGTGANVLTF.

V usage is TRBV29-1 and J usage is TRBJ2-1, with 11 bases matching TRBD2. V lost 4 bases and J lost 9; bases outside the gene matches: 5. The CDR3 is made up of 13 amino acids. Germline V gene lookup returns CDR1 SQVTM and CDR2 ANQGSEA. DNA of the CDR3: TGCAGCGTTGTGCTAGCGGGGGGAACTGAGCAGTTCTTC. This encodes CSVVLAGGTEQFF.

This chain joins TRBV4-3 and TRBJ1-1, with no clear D. Trimming shortened V by 0 bases and J by 1 base, and 9 bases separated the two germline ends. This CDR3 is 15 amino acids long. Germline V gene lookup returns CDR1 LGHNA and CDR2 YSLEER. The CDR3 reads CASSQDLPRNTEAFF. Written as DNA, the CDR3 is TGCGCCAGCAGCCAAGATTTGCCACGGAACACTGAAGCTTTCTTT.

The rearrangement links TRBV9 to TRBJ2-7; D perhaps matches TRBD2 (6 bases). This CDR3 spans 14 amino acids. V was cut by 0 bases and J by 3 bases, with 10 bases left in between. Germline V gene lookup returns CDR1 SGDLS and CDR2 YYNGEE. The CDR3 DNA follows: TGTGCCAGCAGCGTAGCGGCGGGATACTACGAGCAGTACTTC. Amino acids: CASSVAAGYYEQYF.

This clonotype was recorded only once. The chain employs TRBV23-1 and TRBJ2-6; no definite D call. TRBV23-1 qualifies as an ORF whose function is uncertain. The germline V and J ends were trimmed by 0 bases and 2 bases, with 20 bases remaining between them. This CDR3 comprises 20 residues. CDR3 in DNA: TGCGCCAGCAGTCAATCTAAATACGGGCAGGCTACCACTGGGGCCAACGTCCTGACTTTC. It translates to CASSQSKYGQATTGANVLTF.

The chain employs TRBV5-6 and TRBJ2-7, with no clear D. V was trimmed by 4 bases and J by 0 bases, leaving 8 bases between them. Germline V lookup: CDR1 SGHDT, CDR2 YYEEEE. This CDR3 comprises 13 residues. The CDR3 DNA is TGTGCCAGCAGCACGACGGACTCCTACGAGCAGTACTTC. It is translated as CASSTTDSYEQYF.

The chain couples TRBV7-9 to TRBJ2-7, with D uncertain. V was cut by 5 bases and J by 2 bases, with 13 bases left in between. This CDR3 spans 14 amino acids. Germline V gives CDR1 SEHNR, CDR2 FQNEAQ (reference sequence). The CDR3 DNA reads TGTGCCAGCAGCGCCCCCCGCCGGCCCTACGAGCAGTACTTC. Its protein product is CASSAPRRPYEQYF.

The genes are TRBV2 and TRBJ2-7; the D call may be TRBD1 or TRBD2 (6 bases each). V shed 7 bases and J shed 3 bases, with 16 bases lying between them. This CDR3 contains 14 residues. Germline assignment: CDR1 SNHLY and CDR2 FYNNEI. CDR3 nucleotide sequence: TGTGCCAGCACTGGGGGGCGGGGCCACTACGAGCAGTACTTC. Translation: CASTGGRGHYEQYF.

The V gene is TRBV27, the J gene TRBJ1-1, with D tentatively TRBD1 (5 bases). V was clipped by 6 bases and J by 5 bases, with 19 bases between them. Germline CDR1 MNHEY, CDR2 SMNVEV (reference sequence). CDR3 length: 15 residues. The chain's CDR3 is CASSLEWGGRTEAFF. Written as DNA, the CDR3 is TGTGCCAGCAGCCTCGAGTGGGGGGGGAGGACTGAAGCTTTCTTT.

CDR3 sequence: CASSLPQGSNTEAFF. Here the CDR3 DNA reads TGTGCCAGCAGTTTGCCTCAGGGTTCGAACACTGAAGCTTTCTTT. The V call is TRBV27, the J call TRBJ1-1; D may be TRBD1 (5 bases). Deletions cut 3 bases from V and 1 base from J, with 12 bases between. Germline loops: CDR1 MNHEY, CDR2 SMNVEV (reference sequence). The CDR3 is 15 residues long.

V gene TRBV19 combines with J gene TRBJ1-5; D is uncertain. This CDR3 has 14 residues. Germline V gene data show CDR1 as LNHDA and CDR2 as SQIVND (reference sequence). The V gene lost 1 base and the J gene lost 4 bases, with 8 bases spanning the gap. The CDR3 protein is CASSIGGSNQPQHF. The CDR3 DNA reads as TGTGCCAGTAGTATAGGGGGAAGTAATCAGCCCCAGCATTTT.

Notes on this clonotype: A junction boundary mismatches the germline segment, possibly from a read error. This chain joins TRBV12-3 or TRBV12-4 and TRBJ1-5; no clear D gene. The CDR3 totals 12 residues. CDR3 sequence reads: CASSYSNQPQHF. CDR3 in DNA: TGTGCCAGTAGTTATAGCAATCAGCCCCAGCATTTT.

The chain carries TRBV5-1 and TRBJ2-5; 13 bases map to TRBD2. CDR1 and CDR2 (germline): SGHRS, YFSETQ. Trimming cost V 3 bases and J 5 bases; bases outside gene matches: 7. This CDR3 has 16 residues. The CDR3 sequence is CASSSGLAGAGETQYF. The CDR3, as DNA: TGCGCCAGCAGCTCCGGACTAGCGGGGGCAGGGGAGACCCAGTACTTC.

The rearrangement links TRBV30 to TRBJ1-6; TRBD1 aligns across 8 bases. The ends lost 3 bases at V and 9 bases at J; junction bases unmatched: 10. This CDR3 is built from 15 residues. The V gene's germline CDR1 is GTSNPN and CDR2 SVGIG (reference sequence). For the CDR3, the DNA is TGTGCCTGGAGGTTCCAGGGGGCGGGCAGTTCACCCCTCCACTTT. Its translation: CAWRFQGAGSSPLHF.

The J gene is TRBJ1-1, the V gene TRBV12-3 or TRBV12-4; D unresolved. This CDR3 has 15 residues. V was clipped by 3 bases and J by 5 bases, with 16 bases between them. CDR3 nucleotides: TGTGCCAGCAGTTTCGGAGGGCGGGTTAGGACTGAAGCTTTCTTT. This encodes CASSFGGRVRTEAFF.

The chain carries TRBV5-1 and TRBJ2-2; the match to TRBD2 covers 10 bases. Trimming at V came to 5 bases and at J to 2 bases, leaving 6 bases not matched to a gene. CDR1 is SGHRS and CDR2 is YFSETQ in the germline V gene. The CDR3 runs to 16 residues. The CDR3 loop reads CASRPSGGSNTGELFF. As DNA, the CDR3 is TGCGCCAGCAGGCCTAGCGGGGGCTCAAACACCGGGGAGCTGTTTTTT. The entire variable domain, with the rest obtained from reference TRBV5-1 and TRBJ2-2, is as follows: KAGVTQTPRYLIKTRGQQVTLSCSPISGHRSVSWYQQTPGQGLQFLFEYFSETQRNKGNFPGRFSGRQFSNSRSEMNVSTLELGDSALYLCASRPSGGSNTGELFFGEGSRLTVL.

This clonotype was counted a few times. The chain recombines TRBV18 with TRBJ2-1, with 8 bases identical to TRBD2. With V trimmed by 4 bases and J by 4 bases, 6 bases remained unmatched. CDR1 KGHSH and CDR2 LQKENI come from the germline V gene. The CDR3 is 15 amino acids. The CDR3 region is CASSLTSGEYNEQFF. The DNA of the CDR3 is TGTGCCAGCTCACTTACTAGCGGTGAATACAATGAGCAGTTCTTC. Variable domain in full (rest from reference TRBV18 and TRBJ2-1): NAGVMQNPRHLVRRRGQEARLRCSPMKGHSHVYWYRQLPEEGLKFMVYLQKENIIDESGMPKERFSAEFPKEGPSILRIQQVVRGDSAAYFCASSLTSGEYNEQFFGPGTRLTVL.